These T cell receptor beta chains were read from a single sample in a study of monozygotic twins with inflammatory bowel disease. TCRdb reprocessed the 5' RACE reads, with one entry per CDR3 protein and no DNA. The sample data list around 100,000 distinct CDR3 sequences. The specimen sequenced was blood. Every receptor here comes from a human donor with ulcerative colitis or Crohn's disease, or a healthy co-twin of an affected twin (not recorded which). CDR3s include the opening cysteine and the closing phenylalanine or tryptophan. The order of the fields is CDR3 protein, J gene, V gene.

CASSLARGVYYEQYF	TRBJ2-7	TRBV5-4
CAISAKSSALARTDTQYF	TRBJ2-3	TRBV10-3
CASSTAQGVYGYTF	TRBJ1-2	TRBV7-2
CASSLEGAGIYEQYF	TRBJ2-7	TRBV5-1
CASSLAFGQGNTIYF	TRBJ1-3	TRBV7-2
CASSALAGGLYEQYF	TRBJ2-7	TRBV6-2/TRBV6-3
CSVEENNGQPQHF	TRBJ1-5	TRBV29-1
CASSAGQSDQPQHF	TRBJ1-5	TRBV9
CASSLAAGREKLFF	TRBJ1-4	TRBV5-1
CASGRRGPLKPYEQYF	TRBJ2-7	TRBV12-3/TRBV12-4
CASSLGGLDTDTQYF	TRBJ2-3	TRBV5-4
CASSLATSGLETQYF	TRBJ2-5	TRBV7-9
CAWSVGGRSDTQYF	TRBJ2-3	TRBV30
CASSQEMEGRGAEQFF	TRBJ2-1	TRBV4-3
CASSFSGPPLMFF	TRBJ2-1	TRBV12-3/TRBV12-4
CSASSRLGSPLHF	TRBJ1-6	TRBV20-1
CASSSALWTGAIDTQYF	TRBJ2-3	TRBV7-9
CASGSSGLTGELFF	TRBJ2-2	TRBV7-7
CASAPLAGGADTQYF	TRBJ2-3	TRBV19
CASSLRKGINEKLFF	TRBJ1-4	TRBV28
CASSRDRAGEKLFF	TRBJ1-4	TRBV2
CASSLSARRAVEAFF	TRBJ1-1	TRBV28
CASSHRGDEKLFF	TRBJ1-4	TRBV3-1
CATSDATGITEAFF	TRBJ1-1	TRBV24-1
CASSLSGQLYGYTF	TRBJ1-2	TRBV27
CASSYGRGTGYGYTF	TRBJ1-2	TRBV6-5
CASRQGTVNTEAFF	TRBJ1-1	TRBV7-2
CASTDRVGEQFF	TRBJ2-1	TRBV6-5
CASISYGVNQPQHF	TRBJ1-5	TRBV28
CASSFKRLQRGSSGELFF	TRBJ2-2	TRBV28
CASSPLLLKPGQHNSPLHF	TRBJ1-6	TRBV27
CASSYFSSSGNTIYF	TRBJ1-3	TRBV6-5
CASSLVGLAAYEQYF	TRBJ2-7	TRBV5-1
CASSQLGHYEQFF	TRBJ2-1	TRBV3-1
CASSSSGGVGSYNSPLHF	TRBJ1-6	TRBV27
CASSPLPYEQYF	TRBJ2-7	TRBV7-2
CASSYGTSNEQFF	TRBJ2-1	TRBV6-2/TRBV6-3
CASSQGGLAYEQYF	TRBJ2-7	TRBV4-2
CASSYPKPTHHEQFF	TRBJ2-1	TRBV6-2/TRBV6-3
CSARDKTREPKVGQPQHF	TRBJ1-5	TRBV20-1
CASSLGVRGNTIYF	TRBJ1-3	TRBV27
CASSPRTDTQYF	TRBJ2-3	TRBV7-2
CASSRRTGHTQETQYF	TRBJ2-5	TRBV6-1
CASSLRSGSSSGQYF	TRBJ2-3	TRBV7-9
CASSPTPGRGGYTF	TRBJ1-2	TRBV7-3
CASSPPSGGYNEQFF	TRBJ2-1	TRBV18
CASSSGTGGAGRNEQFF	TRBJ2-1	TRBV12-3/TRBV12-4